This TCR beta chain was identified during a study of STAT5B mutations in CD4+ large granular lymphocyte leukemia. Study outcomes and limitations: Compared with healthy controls (2/35), patient top clones favored TRBV06 (8/27). Higher CD4+ than CD8+ T-LGLL clonality might reflect small sample size. No patients shared main leukemic clonotypes, though around 27% appeared at low frequency elsewhere.

The sample holds a few counts of this clone. Its antigen is currently unknown. The assay was run at survey level. Sequenced by immunoSEQ multiplex PCR; TCRdb stores in-frame clones only, minus some. The sample has about 30,000 clones, 70% to 85% seen once; the top ten hold approximately 6.2%. Germline CDR1 is DFQATT and CDR2 is SNEGSKA (reference sequence). V was pared by 5 bases and J by 6 bases, with 10 bases between. The CDR3 has 11 amino acids. This TCR derives from a human donor in good health. The sample taken for sequencing was CD4+ T cells from blood buffy coats. V is TRBV20-1 and J is TRBJ1-2, with D uncertain. The CDR3 DNA reads TGCAGTGCTTCCTCGAGTAATGGCTACACCTTC. Translating it yields CSASSSNGYTF.